Sequencing of this TCR beta chain was carried out in a study of T-cell memory formation after mild COVID-19. Study details: Largely, the TCR clusters proved donor specific.

General study findings and limits: Second-wave clones that peaked on day 37 lacked confirmed SARS-CoV-2 specificity. Day 15 to 85 contracting clones showed balanced CD4/CD8; later expanders leaned CD4+.

This clonotype has just a few counts. Antigen specificity is unknown. In TCRdb, the 5' RACE reads were re-called with MiXCR into one record per CDR3 protein. The profile shows 430,000 or so distinct CDR3 sequences, roughly 25% of them singletons. The receptor was derived from an adult woman who had mild COVID-19 (a few samples of this study predate the infection). Cell type and time point are not known. The sample taken for sequencing was PBMCs or a T cell subset sorted from them (not recorded which).

The DNA of the CDR3 is TGTGCCAGCAGCCCCCAGTGGGAGACCCAGTACTTC. Its translation is CASSPQWETQYF. The V gene is TRBV7-8, the J gene TRBJ2-5; D is undetermined. Germline lookup yields CDR1 SGHVS and CDR2 FQNEAQ. V was trimmed by 5 bases and J by 5 bases, leaving 9 bases between them. The CDR3 runs 12 residues. Using reference TRBV7-8 and TRBJ2-5 for the parts outside the CDR3, the full variable domain is GAGVSQSPRYKVAKRGQDVALRCDPISGHVSLFWYQQALGQGPEFLTYFQNEAQLDKSGLPSDRFFAERPEGSVSTLKIQRTQQEDSAVYLCASSPQWETQYFGPGTRLLVL.